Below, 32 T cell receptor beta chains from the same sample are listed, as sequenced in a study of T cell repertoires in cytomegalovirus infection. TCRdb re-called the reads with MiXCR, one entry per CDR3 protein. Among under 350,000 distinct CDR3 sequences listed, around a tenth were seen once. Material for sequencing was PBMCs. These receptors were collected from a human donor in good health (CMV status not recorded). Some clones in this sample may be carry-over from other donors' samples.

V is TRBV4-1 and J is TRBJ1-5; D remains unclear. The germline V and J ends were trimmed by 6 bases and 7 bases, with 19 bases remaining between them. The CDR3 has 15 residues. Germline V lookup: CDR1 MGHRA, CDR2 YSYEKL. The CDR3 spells CASSPIGKVGQPQHF. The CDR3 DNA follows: TGCGCCAGCAGTCCAATCGGGAAGGTAGGACAGCCCCAGCATTTT.

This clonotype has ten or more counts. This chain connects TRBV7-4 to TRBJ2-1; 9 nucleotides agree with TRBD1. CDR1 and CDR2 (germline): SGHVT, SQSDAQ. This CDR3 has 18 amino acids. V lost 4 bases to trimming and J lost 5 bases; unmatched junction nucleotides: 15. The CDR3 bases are TGTGCCAGCAGCTCATCAAAATGGGGGACAGGGCCCAACAATGAGCAGTTCTTC. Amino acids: CASSSSKWGTGPNNEQFF. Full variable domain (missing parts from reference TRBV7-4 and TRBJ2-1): GAGVSQSPRYKVAKRGRDVALRCDSISGHVTLYWYRQTLGQGSEVLTYSQSDAQRDKSGRPSGRFSAERPERSVSTLKIQRTEQGDSAVYLCASSSSKWGTGPNNEQFFGPGTRLTVL.

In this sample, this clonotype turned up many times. The CDR3 sequence: CASSPRTLYRGGTEAFF. As DNA, the CDR3 is TGTGCCAGCAGCCCAAGGACCTTATACAGGGGAGGGACTGAAGCTTTCTTT. The chain couples TRBV11-3 to TRBJ1-1; 7 positions agree with TRBD1. J lost 5 bases, V lost 5 bases, and 17 bases had no gene match. The CDR3 totals 17 residues. Germline-derived CDR1 and CDR2 are SGHNT and YENEEA.

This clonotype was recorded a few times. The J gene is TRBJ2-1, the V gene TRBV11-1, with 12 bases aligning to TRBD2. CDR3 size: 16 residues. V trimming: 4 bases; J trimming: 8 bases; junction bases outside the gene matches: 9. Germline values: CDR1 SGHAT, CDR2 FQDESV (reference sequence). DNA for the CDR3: TGTGCCAGCAGCTACGGACTAGCGGGACAATCATATGAGCAGTTCTTC. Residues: CASSYGLAGQSYEQFF. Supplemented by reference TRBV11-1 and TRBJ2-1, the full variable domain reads EAEVAQSPRYKITEKSQAVAFWCDPISGHATLYWYRQILGQGPELLVQFQDESVVDDSQLPKDRFSAERLKGVDSTLKIQPAELGDSAMYLCASSYGLAGQSYEQFFGPGTRLTVL.

The CDR3 DNA is TGTGCCAGTATCGGACAGGTCTCTGGAAACACCATATATTTT. Protein product: CASIGQVSGNTIYF. The V call is TRBV19, the J call TRBJ1-3, with TRBD1 matching 7 bases. The CDR3 sequence is 14 residues long. Trimming cost V 7 bases and J 0 bases; bases outside gene matches: 3. The germline gives CDR1 LNHDA, CDR2 SQIVND (reference sequence).

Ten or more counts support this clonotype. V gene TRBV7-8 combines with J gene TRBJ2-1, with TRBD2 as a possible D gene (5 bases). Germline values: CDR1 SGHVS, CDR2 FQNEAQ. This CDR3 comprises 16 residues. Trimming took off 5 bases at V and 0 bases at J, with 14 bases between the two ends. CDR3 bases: TGTGCCAGCAGCACTCGGACGGGGAGCTCCTACAATGAGCAGTTCTTC. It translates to CASSTRTGSSYNEQFF.

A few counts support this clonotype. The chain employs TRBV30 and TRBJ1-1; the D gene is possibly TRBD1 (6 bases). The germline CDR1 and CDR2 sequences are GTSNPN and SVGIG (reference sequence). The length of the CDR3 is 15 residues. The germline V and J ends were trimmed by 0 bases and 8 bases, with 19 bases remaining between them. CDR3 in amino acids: CAWSVLTGFPPEAFF. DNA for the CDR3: TGTGCCTGGAGTGTACTAACAGGGTTTCCCCCGGAAGCTTTCTTT.

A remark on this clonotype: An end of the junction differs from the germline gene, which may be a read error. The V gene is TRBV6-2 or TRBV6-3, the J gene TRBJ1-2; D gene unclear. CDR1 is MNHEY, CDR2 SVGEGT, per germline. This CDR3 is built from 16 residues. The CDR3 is CASSYDQLRGNYGYNF. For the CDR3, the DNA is TGTGCCAGCAGTTACGACCAACTGCGTGGAAACTATGGCTACAACTTC.

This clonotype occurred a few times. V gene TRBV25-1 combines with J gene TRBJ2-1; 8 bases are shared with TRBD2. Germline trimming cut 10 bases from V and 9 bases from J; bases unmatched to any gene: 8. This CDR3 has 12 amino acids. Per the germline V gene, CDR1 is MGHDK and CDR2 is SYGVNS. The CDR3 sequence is CATTGRAVEQFF. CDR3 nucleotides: TGTGCCACCACCGGGAGGGCAGTTGAGCAGTTCTTC. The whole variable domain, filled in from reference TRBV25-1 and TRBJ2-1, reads EADIYQTPRYLVIGTGKKITLECSQTMGHDKMYWYQQDPGMELHLIHYSYGVNSTEKGDLSSESTVSRIRTEHFPLTLESARPSHTSQYLCATTGRAVEQFFGPGTRLTVL.

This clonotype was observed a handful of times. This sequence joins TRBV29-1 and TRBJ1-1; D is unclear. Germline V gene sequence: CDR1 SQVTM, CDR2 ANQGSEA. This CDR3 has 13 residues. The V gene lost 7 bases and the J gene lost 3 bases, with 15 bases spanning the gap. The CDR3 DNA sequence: TGCAGCGGAAGAAGGCAGAGGGACACTGAAGCTTTCTTT. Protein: CSGRRQRDTEAFF.

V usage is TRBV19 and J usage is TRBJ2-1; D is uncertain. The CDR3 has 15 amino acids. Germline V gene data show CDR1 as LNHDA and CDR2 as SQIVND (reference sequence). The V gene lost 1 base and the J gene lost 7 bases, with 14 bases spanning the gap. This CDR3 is CASSIVVQRDNEQFF. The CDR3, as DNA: TGTGCCAGTAGTATAGTAGTCCAGCGAGATAATGAGCAGTTCTTC.

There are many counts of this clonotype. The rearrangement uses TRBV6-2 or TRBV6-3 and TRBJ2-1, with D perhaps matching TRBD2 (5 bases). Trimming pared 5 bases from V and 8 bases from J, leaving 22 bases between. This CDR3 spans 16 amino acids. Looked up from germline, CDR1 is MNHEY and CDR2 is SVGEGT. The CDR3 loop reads CASSPLARISRDEQFF. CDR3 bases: TGTGCCAGCAGTCCCCTAGCAAGAATTAGTAGGGATGAGCAGTTCTTC.

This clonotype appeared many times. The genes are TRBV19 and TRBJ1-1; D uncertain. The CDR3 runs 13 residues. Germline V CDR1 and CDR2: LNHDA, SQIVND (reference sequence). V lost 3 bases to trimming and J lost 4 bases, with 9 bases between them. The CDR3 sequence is CASSIGEATEAFF. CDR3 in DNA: TGTGCCAGTAGTATTGGGGAGGCCACTGAAGCTTTCTTT. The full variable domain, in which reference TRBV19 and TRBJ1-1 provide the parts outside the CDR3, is DGGITQSPKYLFRKEGQNVTLSCEQNLNHDAMYWYRQDPGQGLRLIYYSQIVNDFQKGDIAEGYSVSREKKESFPLTVTSAQKNPTAFYLCASSIGEATEAFFGQGTRLTVV.

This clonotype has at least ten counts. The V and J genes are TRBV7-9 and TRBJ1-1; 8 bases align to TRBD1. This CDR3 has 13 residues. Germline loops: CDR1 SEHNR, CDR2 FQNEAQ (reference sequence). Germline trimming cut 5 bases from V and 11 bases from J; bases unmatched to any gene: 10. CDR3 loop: CASSGQGLHWAFF. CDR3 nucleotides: TGTGCCAGCAGCGGACAGGGACTGCATTGGGCTTTCTTT.

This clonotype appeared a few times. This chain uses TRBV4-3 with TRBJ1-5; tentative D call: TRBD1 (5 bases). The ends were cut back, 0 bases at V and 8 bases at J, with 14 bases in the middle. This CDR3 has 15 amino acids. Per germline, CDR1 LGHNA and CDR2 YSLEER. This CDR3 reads CASSQDQVPGKPQHF. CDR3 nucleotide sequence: TGCGCCAGCAGCCAAGATCAAGTTCCAGGGAAGCCCCAGCATTTT.

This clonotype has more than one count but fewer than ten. For the CDR3, the DNA is TGTGCCAGCAGCTCTTCGGGACACTCCACCGGGGAGCTGTTTTTT. It specifies CASSSSGHSTGELFF. This chain uses TRBV7-9 with TRBJ2-2; possibly TRBD1 for D (6 bases). This CDR3 comprises 15 residues. The germline V and J ends were trimmed by 4 bases and 4 bases, with 13 bases remaining between them. Germline V gene lookup returns CDR1 SEHNR and CDR2 FQNEAQ (reference sequence).

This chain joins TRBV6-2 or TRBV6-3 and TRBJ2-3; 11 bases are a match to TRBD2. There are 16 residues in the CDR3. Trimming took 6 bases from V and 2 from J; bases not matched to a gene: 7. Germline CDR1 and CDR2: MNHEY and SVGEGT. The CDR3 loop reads CASRPSGLAVTDTQYF. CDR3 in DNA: TGTGCCAGCAGACCCTCGGGACTAGCGGTCACAGATACGCAGTATTTT.

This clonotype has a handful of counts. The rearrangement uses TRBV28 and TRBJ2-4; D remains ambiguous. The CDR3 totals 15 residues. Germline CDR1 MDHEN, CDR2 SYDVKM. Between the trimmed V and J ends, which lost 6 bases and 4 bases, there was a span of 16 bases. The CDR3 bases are TGTGCCAGCAGGGATTTAGCAAGGGCGAAAAACATTCAGTACTTC. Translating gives CASRDLARAKNIQYF. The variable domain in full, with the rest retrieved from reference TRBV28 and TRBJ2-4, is DVKVTQSSRYLVKRTGEKVFLECVQDMDHENMFWYRQDPGLGLRLIYFSYDVKMKEKGDIPEGYSVSREKKERFSLILESASTNQTSMYLCASRDLARAKNIQYFGAGTRLSVL.

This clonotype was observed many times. The CDR3 DNA is TGTGCCAGCAGCCAAGATCCTTCGGGAGTGGGCACAGATACGCAGTATTTT. Translating gives CASSQDPSGVGTDTQYF. The chain employs TRBV4-2 and TRBJ2-3; D is perhaps TRBD2 (6 bases). V was cut by 0 bases and J by 1 base, with 14 bases left in between. Germline V gene data show CDR1 as LGHNA and CDR2 as YNFKEQ. This CDR3 has 17 residues.

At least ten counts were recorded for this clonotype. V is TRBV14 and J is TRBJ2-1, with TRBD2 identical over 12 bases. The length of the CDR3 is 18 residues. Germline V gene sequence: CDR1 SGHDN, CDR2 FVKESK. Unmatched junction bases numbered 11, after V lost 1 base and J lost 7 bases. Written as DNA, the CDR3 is TGTGCCAGCAGCCAAGCCCTATTACTAGCGGGAGGTCGGAATGAGCAGTTCTTC. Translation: CASSQALLLAGGRNEQFF. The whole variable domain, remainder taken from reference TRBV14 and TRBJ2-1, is EAGVTQFPSHSVIEKGQTVTLRCDPISGHDNLYWYRRVMGKEIKFLLHFVKESKQDESGMPNNRFLAERTGGTYSTLKVQPAELEDSGVYFCASSQALLLAGGRNEQFFGPGTRLTVL.

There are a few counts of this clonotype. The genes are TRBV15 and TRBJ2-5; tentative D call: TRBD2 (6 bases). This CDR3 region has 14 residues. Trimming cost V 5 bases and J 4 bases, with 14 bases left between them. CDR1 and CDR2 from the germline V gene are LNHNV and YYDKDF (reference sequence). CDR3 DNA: TGTGCCACCAGCGTAGGACCGCGGGGAGAGACCCAGTACTTC. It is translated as CATSVGPRGETQYF. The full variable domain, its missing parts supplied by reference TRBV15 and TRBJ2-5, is DAMVIQNPRYQVTQFGKPVTLSCSQTLNHNVMYWYQQKSSQAPKLLFHYYDKDFNNEADTPDNFQSRRPNTSFCFLDIRSPGLGDTAMYLCATSVGPRGETQYFGPGTRLLVL.

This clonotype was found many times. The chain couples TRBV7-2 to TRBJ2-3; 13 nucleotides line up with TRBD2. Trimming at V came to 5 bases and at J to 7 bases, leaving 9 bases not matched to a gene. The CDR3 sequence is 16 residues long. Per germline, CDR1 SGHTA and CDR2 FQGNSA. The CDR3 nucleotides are TGTGCCAGCAGCCCGAGACTAGCGGGAGGATGGAATACGCAGTATTTT. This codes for CASSPRLAGGWNTQYF.

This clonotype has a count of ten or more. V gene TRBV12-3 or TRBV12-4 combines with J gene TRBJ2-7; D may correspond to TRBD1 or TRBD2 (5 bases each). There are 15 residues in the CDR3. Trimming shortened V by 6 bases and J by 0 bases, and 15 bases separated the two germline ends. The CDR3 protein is CASSSRDRSSYEQYF. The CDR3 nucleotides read TGTGCCAGCAGCAGCCGGGACCGAAGCTCCTACGAGCAGTACTTC.

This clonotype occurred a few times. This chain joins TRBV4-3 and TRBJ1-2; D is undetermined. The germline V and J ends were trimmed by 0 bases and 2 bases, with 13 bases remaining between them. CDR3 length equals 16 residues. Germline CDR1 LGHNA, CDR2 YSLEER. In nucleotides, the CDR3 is TGCGCCAGCAGCCAAGATCTTGTAGCAGCGAACTATGGCTACACCTTC. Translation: CASSQDLVAANYGYTF.

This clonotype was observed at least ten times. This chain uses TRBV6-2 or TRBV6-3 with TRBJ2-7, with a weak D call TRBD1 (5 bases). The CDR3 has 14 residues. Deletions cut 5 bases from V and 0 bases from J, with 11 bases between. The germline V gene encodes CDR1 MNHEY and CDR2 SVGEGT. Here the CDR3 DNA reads TGTGCCAGCAGTCTCAGGGATCACTCCTACGAGCAGTACTTC. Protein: CASSLRDHSYEQYF.

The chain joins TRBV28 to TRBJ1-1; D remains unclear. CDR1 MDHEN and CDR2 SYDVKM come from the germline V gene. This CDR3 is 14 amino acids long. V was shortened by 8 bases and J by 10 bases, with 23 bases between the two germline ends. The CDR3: CASLPLGTQWGAFF. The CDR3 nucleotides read TGTGCCAGCCTTCCTCTAGGCACTCAATGGGGAGCTTTCTTT.

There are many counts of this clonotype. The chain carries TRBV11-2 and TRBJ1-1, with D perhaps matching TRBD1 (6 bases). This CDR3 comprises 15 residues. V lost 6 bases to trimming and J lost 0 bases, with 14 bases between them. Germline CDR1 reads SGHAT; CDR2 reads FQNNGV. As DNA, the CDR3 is TGTGCCAGCAGAAAACGGACAGACATGAACACTGAAGCTTTCTTT. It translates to CASRKRTDMNTEAFF.

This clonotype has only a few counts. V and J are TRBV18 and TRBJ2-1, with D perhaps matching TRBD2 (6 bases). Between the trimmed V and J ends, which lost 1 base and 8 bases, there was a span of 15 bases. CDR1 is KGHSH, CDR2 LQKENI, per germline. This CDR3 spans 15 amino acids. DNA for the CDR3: TGTGCCAGCTCACCACGGTGGGGGGAGGTCGATGAGCAGTTCTTC. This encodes CASSPRWGEVDEQFF. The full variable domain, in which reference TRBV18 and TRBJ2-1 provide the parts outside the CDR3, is NAGVMQNPRHLVRRRGQEARLRCSPMKGHSHVYWYRQLPEEGLKFMVYLQKENIIDESGMPKERFSAEFPKEGPSILRIQQVVRGDSAAYFCASSPRWGEVDEQFFGPGTRLTVL.

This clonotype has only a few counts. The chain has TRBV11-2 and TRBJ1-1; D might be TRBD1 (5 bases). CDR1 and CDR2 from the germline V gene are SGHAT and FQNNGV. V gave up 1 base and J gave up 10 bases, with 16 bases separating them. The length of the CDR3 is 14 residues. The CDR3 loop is CASSLGGPGAGAFF. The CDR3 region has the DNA TGTGCCAGCAGCTTAGGAGGGCCCGGGGCGGGAGCTTTCTTT.

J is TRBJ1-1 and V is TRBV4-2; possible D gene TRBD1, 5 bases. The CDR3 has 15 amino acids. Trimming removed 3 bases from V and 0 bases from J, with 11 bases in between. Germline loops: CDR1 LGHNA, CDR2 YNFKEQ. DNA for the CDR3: TGTGCCAGCAGCCACTCCCTAGGGGTGAACACTGAAGCTTTCTTT. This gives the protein CASSHSLGVNTEAFF.

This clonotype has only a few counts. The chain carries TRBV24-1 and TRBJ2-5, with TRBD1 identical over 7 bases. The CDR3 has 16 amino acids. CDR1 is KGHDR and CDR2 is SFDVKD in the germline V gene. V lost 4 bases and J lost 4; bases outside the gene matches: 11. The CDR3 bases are TGTGCCACCAGTGAATCGAGACAGGGCGATCGAGAGACCCAGTACTTC. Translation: CATSESRQGDRETQYF.

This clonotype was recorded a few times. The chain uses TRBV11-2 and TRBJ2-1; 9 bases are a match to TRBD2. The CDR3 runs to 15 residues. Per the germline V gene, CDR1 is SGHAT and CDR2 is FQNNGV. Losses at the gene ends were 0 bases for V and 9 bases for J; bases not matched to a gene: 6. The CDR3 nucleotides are TGTGCCAGCAGCTTAGATTGGACTAGCGCCGGTGAGCAGTTCTTC. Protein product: CASSLDWTSAGEQFF.